The 11 T cell receptor beta chains presented below share a single source sample, sequenced in a study of blood T cells in healthy people across ages. Combining a sample-barcoded 5' primer with a J-beta primer mix, a second PCR ran for roughly 7 to 12 cycles. TCRdb reprocessed the 5' RACE reads via MiXCR and lists one record per CDR3 protein. The sample has approximately 800,000 distinct CDR3 sequences, approximately 25% seen once. The same sample was also used in a study of T cells of mothers and their children.

The sequenced material came from blood. The receptors stem from a boy aged 5-17 years in good health.

This clonotype was recorded many times. CDR3 nucleotides: TGTGCCAGTAGTATTCGGACGGGGGAGCAGTTCTTC. As protein: CASSIRTGEQFF. The rearrangement joins TRBV19 to TRBJ2-1, with D perhaps matching TRBD2 (5 bases). CDR3 length equals 12 residues. Germline CDR1 reads LNHDA; CDR2 reads SQIVND (reference sequence). Trimming took off 3 bases at V and 10 bases at J, with 10 bases between the two ends.

This clonotype was seen a handful of times. The chain uses TRBV7-2 and TRBJ2-1; 8 bases map to TRBD2. The junction had 9 bases not matched to a gene; V was cut back by 4 bases and J by 7 bases. This CDR3 comprises 15 residues. The V gene's germline CDR1 is SGHTA and CDR2 FQGNSA. CDR3 sequence: CASSSSVGLANEQFF. As DNA, the CDR3 is TGTGCCAGCAGCTCCTCCGTAGGACTAGCAAATGAGCAGTTCTTC. Together with reference TRBV7-2 and TRBJ2-1, the CDR3 gives the full variable domain: GAGVSQSPSNKVTEKGKDVELRCDPISGHTALYWYRQSLGQGLEFLIYFQGNSAPDKSGLPSDRFSAERTGGSVSTLTIQRTQQEDSAVYLCASSSSVGLANEQFFGPGTRLTVL.

Only a few counts were recorded for this clonotype. This rearrangement joins TRBV7-2 to TRBJ2-3; 8 bases align to TRBD2. Germline trimming cut 5 bases from V and 1 base from J; bases unmatched to any gene: 11. Germline-derived CDR1 and CDR2 are SGHTA and FQGNSA. This CDR3 is built from 17 residues. DNA for the CDR3: TGTGCCAGCAGCCCATTCGACGCGGGGGGCCGCACAGATACGCAGTATTTT. Protein sequence: CASSPFDAGGRTDTQYF.

The V gene is TRBV6-2 or TRBV6-3, the J gene TRBJ1-6; 7 nucleotides agree with TRBD1. The CDR3 contains 16 residues. CDR1 and CDR2 from the germline V gene are MNHEY and SVGEGT. V was pared by 2 bases and J by 8 bases, with 9 bases of the junction left unmatched. CDR3 in DNA: TGTGCCAGCAGTTACCTGACAGGGAGGTCCGATTCACCCCTCCACTTT. Its protein product is CASSYLTGRSDSPLHF.

The V and J genes are TRBV25-1 and TRBJ1-2; D is unresolved. The V end was cut by 6 bases, the J end by 4 bases, with 15 bases between. The CDR3 extends over 14 amino acids. Germline V CDR1 and CDR2: MGHDK, SYGVNS. CDR3 loop: CASSPLDRLYGYTF. As DNA, the CDR3 is TGTGCCAGCAGCCCTTTGGACCGCCTCTATGGCTACACCTTC.

The rearrangement joins TRBV24-1 to TRBJ2-3; no definite D call. This CDR3 is built from 17 residues. Between the trimmed V and J ends, which lost 3 bases and 0 bases, there was a span of 15 bases. The germline V gene encodes CDR1 KGHDR and CDR2 SFDVKD. The CDR3 is CATSDPDWTASTDTQYF. The CDR3 nucleotides read TGTGCCACCAGTGATCCCGACTGGACGGCTAGCACAGATACGCAGTATTTT.

The CDR3 DNA sequence: TGTGCCAGCAGTTTGGGTGCAGGGGCCGAGACCCAGTACTTC. It codes for CASSLGAGAETQYF. V is TRBV12-3 or TRBV12-4 and J is TRBJ2-5; tentatively, D is TRBD1 (6 bases). This CDR3 is built from 14 residues. Trimming shortened V by 3 bases and J by 5 bases, and 13 bases separated the two germline ends.

This clonotype has more than one count but fewer than ten. The chain uses TRBV6-2 or TRBV6-3 and TRBJ2-1; D gene uncertain. Germline loops: CDR1 MNHEY, CDR2 SVGEGT. The V gene lost 6 bases and the J gene lost 10 bases, with 10 bases spanning the gap. CDR3 length: 11 residues. CDR3 region: CASRRVGEQFF. The CDR3 nucleotides are TGTGCCAGCAGACGGGTAGGGGAGCAGTTCTTC.

This chain joins TRBV12-3 or TRBV12-4 and TRBJ1-2, with 9 bases lining up with TRBD1. The CDR3 consists of 14 residues. J was trimmed by 5 bases and V by 7 bases; bases with no gene match: 8. The CDR3 DNA reads TGTGCCAGCAACGATCGGACAGGGGCTTATGGCTACACCTTC. As protein: CASNDRTGAYGYTF.

The chain links TRBV20-1 to TRBJ2-5; D is perhaps TRBD1 (5 bases). The CDR3 consists of 13 residues. Trimming cost V 3 bases and J 3 bases, with 11 bases left between them. CDR1 and CDR2 from the germline V gene are DFQATT and SNEGSKA (reference sequence). CDR3 region: CSASSTGEETQYF. The CDR3 DNA sequence: TGCAGTGCTAGTTCTACAGGAGAAGAGACCCAGTACTTC.

The J gene is TRBJ1-1, the V gene TRBV6-2 or TRBV6-3; 7 bases align to TRBD1. The V gene's germline CDR1 is MNHEY and CDR2 SVGEGT. J was trimmed by 4 bases and V by 8 bases; bases with no gene match: 10. CDR3 length: 14 residues. The CDR3 spells CASAETGSRTEAFF. Here the CDR3 DNA reads TGTGCCAGCGCTGAGACAGGGTCGCGCACTGAAGCTTTCTTT.